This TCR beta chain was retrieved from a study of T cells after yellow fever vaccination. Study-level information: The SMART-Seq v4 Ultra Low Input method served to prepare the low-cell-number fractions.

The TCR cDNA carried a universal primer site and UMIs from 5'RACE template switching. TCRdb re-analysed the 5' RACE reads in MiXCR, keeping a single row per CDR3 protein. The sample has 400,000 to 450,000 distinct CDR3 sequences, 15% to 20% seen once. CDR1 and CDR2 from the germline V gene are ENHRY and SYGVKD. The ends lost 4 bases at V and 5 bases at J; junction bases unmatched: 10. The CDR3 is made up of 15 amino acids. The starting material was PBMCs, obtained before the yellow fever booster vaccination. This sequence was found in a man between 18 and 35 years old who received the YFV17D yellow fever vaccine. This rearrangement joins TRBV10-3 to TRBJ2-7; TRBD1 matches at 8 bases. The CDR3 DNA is TGTGCCATCAGTGTCGCGCAGGGGGCGTGGGACGAGCAGTACGTC. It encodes CAISVAQGAWDEQYV.